The 20 T cell receptor beta chains below all came from one sample that was sequenced in a study of T cell repertoires in aging, cancer and after chemotherapy. A mixed TRB-A/B primer pool amplified rearranged TRB by multiplex touch-down PCR. A single record per CDR3 protein comes from TCRdb applying MiXCR to the multiplex PCR reads. The data contain about 6,200 distinct CDR3 sequences, about 32% of them singletons. The template was genomic DNA from peripheral blood, not RNA. Specimen: blood. The receptor set was obtained from a human donor with a blood cancer.

The sample holds a few counts of this clonotype. The chain is built from TRBV5-1 and TRBJ1-4; TRBD1 matches 8 bases. Unmatched junction bases numbered 9, after V lost 5 bases and J lost 6 bases. The CDR3 totals 15 residues. Germline V gene lookup returns CDR1 SGHRS and CDR2 YFSETQ. As DNA, the CDR3 is TGCGCCAGCAGGGTGGGAGACAGGGGAGATGAAAAACTGTTTTTT. This translates into CASRVGDRGDEKLFF.

This chain uses TRBV24-1 with TRBJ1-5, with D unclear. Looked up from germline, CDR1 is KGHDR and CDR2 is SFDVKD. The CDR3 has 13 amino acids. The ends were cut back, 4 bases at V and 0 bases at J, with 3 bases in the middle. CDR3 residues: CATSEYSNQPQHF. CDR3 nucleotides: TGTGCCACCAGTGAGTATAGCAATCAGCCCCAGCATTTT.

The chain is built from TRBV2 and TRBJ2-1, with D possibly TRBD1 on 6 matching bases. The CDR3 spans 13 residues. V lost 11 bases, J lost 10 bases, and 21 bases lay in between. CDR1 and CDR2 (germline): SNHLY, FYNNEI. The CDR3 region is CAAGVTEDGEQFF. The CDR3 DNA sequence: TGTGCCGCAGGGGTCACAGAGGATGGCGAGCAGTTCTTC.

This chain links TRBV5-1 with TRBJ2-5; TRBD2 might be the D (5 bases). Germline lookup yields CDR1 SGHRS and CDR2 YFSETQ. Trimming stripped 5 bases from V and 5 bases from J, with 13 bases between. The CDR3 spans 13 residues. In nucleotides, the CDR3 is TGCGCCAGCAGTCTATCCGGGATGGAGACCCAGTACTTC. This gives the protein CASSLSGMETQYF. The variable domain in full, with the rest retrieved from reference TRBV5-1 and TRBJ2-5, is KAGVTQTPRYLIKTRGQQVTLSCSPISGHRSVSWYQQTPGQGLQFLFEYFSETQRNKGNFPGRFSGRQFSNSRSEMNVSTLELGDSALYLCASSLSGMETQYFGPGTRLLVL.

The rearrangement uses TRBV6-1 and TRBJ2-7; D unclear. CDR3 length equals 13 residues. V lost 1 base, J lost 12 bases, and 16 bases lay in between. CDR1 is MNHNS, CDR2 SASEGT, per germline. The CDR3 sequence: CASSEVPPPLGYF. CDR3 nucleotides: TGTGCCAGCAGTGAAGTTCCGCCCCCCCTGGGGTACTTC.

This clonotype ranks as medium-sized. V usage is TRBV29-1 and J usage is TRBJ2-2; TRBD2 matches at 8 bases. Germline V CDR1 and CDR2: SQVTM, ANQGSEA. J lost 5 bases, V lost 5 bases, and 10 bases had no gene match. This CDR3 is 15 amino acids long. The CDR3 reads CSVSFGRGRTGELFF. In DNA form, the CDR3 reads TGCAGCGTTAGTTTCGGGAGGGGTCGAACCGGGGAGCTGTTTTTT.

The gene calls are TRBV19 and TRBJ1-1, with D maybe TRBD1 (5 bases). Germline CDR1 and CDR2: LNHDA and SQIVND (reference sequence). V was pared by 6 bases and J by 4 bases, with 15 bases between. The CDR3 is made up of 14 amino acids. CDR3 sequence (DNA): TGTGCCAGTAGCAGCGCCCTGGGGCGCACTGAAGCTTTCTTT. This gives the protein CASSSALGRTEAFF.

By sample share, this clonotype is medium-sized. In DNA form, the CDR3 reads TGTGCCAGCAGTTACTCGGGGCAGAAGTACTTC. Protein sequence: CASSYSGQKYF. The chain combines TRBV6-5 with TRBJ2-5; TRBD1 might be the D (5 bases). Trimming removed 0 bases from V and 12 bases from J, with 8 bases in between. Germline values: CDR1 MNHEY, CDR2 SVGAGI. This CDR3 is 11 amino acids long.

By share, this clonotype ranks as medium-sized. This chain uses TRBV15 with TRBJ2-1; 10 nucleotides align to TRBD2. This CDR3 is built from 17 residues. With V trimmed by 4 bases and J by 1 base, 7 bases remained unmatched. In germline, CDR1 is LNHNV, CDR2 YYDKDF (reference sequence). The CDR3 coding sequence is TGTGCCACCAGCAATCCGACTAGCGGGTGGTCCTACAATGAGCAGTTCTTC. Its translation is CATSNPTSGWSYNEQFF.

Points on this clonotype: At one of its ends the junction is not consistent with the germline gene, which may arise from a read error. The rearrangement uses TRBV2 and TRBJ2-2, with TRBD1 matching 8 bases. CDR1 and CDR2 (germline): SNHLY, FYNNEI. The CDR3 spans 16 residues. The CDR3 region has the DNA TGTGCCAGCAGGGAAGGGACAGGAAAGAACACCGGGGAGCTGTTTTTT. Amino acids: CASREGTGKNTGELFF.

With respect to this clonotype: One base away lies a much larger clone, so this may be a sequencing read error. J is TRBJ1-2 and V is TRBV11-1, with D tentatively TRBD1 (6 bases). CDR1 is SGHAT and CDR2 is FQDESV in the germline V gene (reference sequence). The CDR3 has 15 amino acids. The CDR3 is CAISPTHREDYGYTF. CDR3 sequence (DNA): TGTGCCATCAGCCCCACCCACAGGGAGGACTATGGCTACACCTTC.

The rearrangement links TRBV7-2 to TRBJ1-1, with D tentatively TRBD1 (5 bases). The ends were cut back, 5 bases at V and 12 bases at J, with 16 bases in the middle. The CDR3 is made up of 12 amino acids. Germline CDR1 SGHTA, CDR2 FQGNSA. The chain's CDR3 is CASSPRGFAPFF. CDR3 nucleotides: TGTGCCAGCAGCCCTAGGGGATTCGCGCCTTTCTTT.

This clonotype was seen more than once but under ten times. Here the CDR3 reads CASSVGGLAFEQFF. DNA of the CDR3: TGTGCCAGCAGCGTAGGGGGGCTAGCGTTTGAGCAGTTCTTC. This sequence joins TRBV11-2 and TRBJ2-1; either TRBD1 or TRBD2 may fit D (6 bases each). The germline V gene has CDR1 SGHAT and CDR2 FQNNGV. The CDR3 contains 14 residues. The V and J ends lost 5 bases and 9 bases respectively, with 17 bases between them.

This clonotype has only one observation. The CDR3 loop is CASSDGILGQFF. In nucleotides, the CDR3 is TGTGCCAGCAGTGACGGCATTCTAGGGCAGTTCTTC. The chain carries TRBV11-2 and TRBJ2-1; D call uncertain. CDR3 length: 12 residues. The germline CDR1 and CDR2 sequences are SGHAT and FQNNGV. V was trimmed by 6 bases and J by 12 bases, leaving 15 bases between them.

The chain links TRBV15 to TRBJ2-7, with 8 positions matching TRBD2. The CDR3 covers 15 residues. Germline-derived CDR1 and CDR2 are LNHNV and YYDKDF (reference sequence). After removal of 1 base from V and 0 bases from J, the junction contained 2 bases not matched to a gene. Written as DNA, the CDR3 is TGTGCCACCAGCAGAGCCGGGACTAGCTCCTACGAGCAGTACTTC. Residues: CATSRAGTSSYEQYF. Supplemented by reference TRBV15 and TRBJ2-7, the full variable domain reads DAMVIQNPRYQVTQFGKPVTLSCSQTLNHNVMYWYQQKSSQAPKLLFHYYDKDFNNEADTPDNFQSRRPNTSFCFLDIRSPGLGDTAMYLCATSRAGTSSYEQYFGPGTRLTVT.

This clonotype is medium-sized. This chain joins TRBV6-6 and TRBJ1-5; unclear D gene. Germline V gene sequence: CDR1 MNHNY, CDR2 SVGAGI (reference sequence). The CDR3 extends over 12 amino acids. The germline V and J ends were trimmed by 10 bases and 2 bases, with 9 bases remaining between them. CDR3 residues: CATGEGNQPQHF. The CDR3 DNA reads as TGTGCCACCGGGGAGGGCAATCAGCCCCAGCATTTT.

By sample share, this clonotype is medium-sized. The J gene is TRBJ2-7, the V gene TRBV29-1; D is possibly TRBD1 (6 bases). The CDR3 extends over 14 amino acids. Germline CDR1 reads SQVTM; CDR2 reads ANQGSEA. Trimming left V 6 bases short and J 2 bases short, with 17 bases between. CDR3: CSVGGDKLTYEQYF. CDR3 bases: TGCAGCGTCGGTGGGGACAAGCTAACCTACGAGCAGTACTTC.

The chain has TRBV5-5 and TRBJ1-6, with a weak D call TRBD1 (5 bases). Germline V CDR1 and CDR2: SGHKS, YYEKEE (reference sequence). Trimming left V 2 bases short and J 8 bases short, with 11 bases between. The CDR3 contains 14 residues. The DNA for the CDR3 is TGTGCCAGCAGCTTCGACAGAGATTATTCACCCCTCCACTTT. Protein: CASSFDRDYSPLHF.

The chain has TRBV24-1 and TRBJ2-5, with D possibly being TRBD1 (6 bases). Trimming removed 4 bases at V and 1 base at J, with 15 bases between. Germline-derived CDR1 and CDR2 are KGHDR and SFDVKD. The CDR3 has 16 amino acids. CDR3 in amino acids: CATSELPQGCQETQYF. As DNA, the CDR3 is TGTGCCACCAGTGAGCTCCCACAGGGATGCCAAGAGACCCAGTACTTC.

This clonotype is classed as medium-sized. V is TRBV24-1 and J is TRBJ2-1; possibly TRBD1 for D (6 bases). This CDR3 has 14 residues. Trimming cost V 3 bases and J 6 bases, with 11 bases left between them. Germline loops: CDR1 KGHDR, CDR2 SFDVKD. The CDR3 coding sequence is TGTGCCACCAGTGATGCCACAGGGTCCAATGAGCAGTTCTTC. The encoded protein is CATSDATGSNEQFF.